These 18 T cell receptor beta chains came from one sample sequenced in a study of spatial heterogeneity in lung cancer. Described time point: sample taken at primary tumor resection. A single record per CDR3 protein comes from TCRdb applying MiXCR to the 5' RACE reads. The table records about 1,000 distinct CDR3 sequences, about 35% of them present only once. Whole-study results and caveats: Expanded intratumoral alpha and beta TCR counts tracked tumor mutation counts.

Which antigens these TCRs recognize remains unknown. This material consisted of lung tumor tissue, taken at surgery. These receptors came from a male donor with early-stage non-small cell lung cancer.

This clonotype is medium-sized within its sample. CDR3 in DNA: TGCGCCAGCAGCCAAGTGGTAGGACAGGACAATGAGCAGTTCTTC. It is translated as CASSQVVGQDNEQFF. This chain connects TRBV4-3 to TRBJ2-1, with TRBD1 matching over 7 bases. J lost 5 bases, V lost 1 base, and 5 bases had no gene match. CDR3 size: 15 residues. The germline gives CDR1 LGHNA, CDR2 YSLEER.

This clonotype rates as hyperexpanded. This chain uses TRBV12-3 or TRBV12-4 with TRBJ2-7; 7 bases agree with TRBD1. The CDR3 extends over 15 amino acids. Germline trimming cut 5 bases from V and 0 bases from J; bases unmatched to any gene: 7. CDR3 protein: CASSADRVFSYEQYF. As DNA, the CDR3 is TGTGCCAGCAGTGCCGACAGGGTATTCTCCTACGAGCAGTACTTC.

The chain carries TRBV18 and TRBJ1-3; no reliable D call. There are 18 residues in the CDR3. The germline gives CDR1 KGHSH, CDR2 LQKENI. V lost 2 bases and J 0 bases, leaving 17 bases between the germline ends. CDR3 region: CASSPELLTASSGNTIYF. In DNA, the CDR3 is TGTGCCAGCTCACCAGAGCTTTTGACTGCGAGCTCTGGAAACACCATATATTTT.

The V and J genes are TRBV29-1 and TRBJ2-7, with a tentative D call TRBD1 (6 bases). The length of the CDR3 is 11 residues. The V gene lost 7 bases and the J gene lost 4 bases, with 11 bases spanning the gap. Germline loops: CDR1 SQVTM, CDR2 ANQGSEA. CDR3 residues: CSAATGYEQYF. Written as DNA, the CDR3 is TGCAGCGCAGCCACAGGGTACGAGCAGTACTTC.

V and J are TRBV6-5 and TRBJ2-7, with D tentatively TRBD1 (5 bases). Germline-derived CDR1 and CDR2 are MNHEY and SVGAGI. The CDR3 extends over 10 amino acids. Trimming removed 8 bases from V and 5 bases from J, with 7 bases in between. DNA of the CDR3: TGTGCCAGCGGGGCCCACGAGCAGTACTTC. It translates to CASGAHEQYF.

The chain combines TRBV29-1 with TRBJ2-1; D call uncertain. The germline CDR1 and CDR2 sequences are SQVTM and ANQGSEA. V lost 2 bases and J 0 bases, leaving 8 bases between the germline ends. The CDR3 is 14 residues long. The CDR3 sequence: CSVERDSSYNEQFF. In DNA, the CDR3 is TGCAGCGTTGAACGAGATAGCTCCTACAATGAGCAGTTCTTC.

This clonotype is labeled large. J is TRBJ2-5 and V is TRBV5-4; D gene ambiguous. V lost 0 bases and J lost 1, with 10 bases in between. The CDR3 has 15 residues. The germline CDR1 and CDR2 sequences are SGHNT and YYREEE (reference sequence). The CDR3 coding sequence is TGTGCCAGCAGCTTGGTGGTAGCCGGCCAAGAGACCCAGTACTTC. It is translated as CASSLVVAGQETQYF.

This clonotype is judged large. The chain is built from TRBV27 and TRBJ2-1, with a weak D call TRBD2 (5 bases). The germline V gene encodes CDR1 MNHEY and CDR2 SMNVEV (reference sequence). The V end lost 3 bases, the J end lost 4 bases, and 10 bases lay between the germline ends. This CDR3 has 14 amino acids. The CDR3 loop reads CASSFPGKYNEQFF. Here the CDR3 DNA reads TGTGCCAGCAGTTTTCCGGGGAAGTACAATGAGCAGTTCTTC.

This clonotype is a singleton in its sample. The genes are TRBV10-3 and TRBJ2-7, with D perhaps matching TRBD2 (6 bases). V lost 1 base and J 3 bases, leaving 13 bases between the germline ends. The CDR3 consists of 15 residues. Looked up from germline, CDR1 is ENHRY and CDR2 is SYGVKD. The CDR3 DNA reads TGTGCCATCAGTGAGTTCCTGGGGGGTGGCTACGAGCAGTACTTC. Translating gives CAISEFLGGGYEQYF.

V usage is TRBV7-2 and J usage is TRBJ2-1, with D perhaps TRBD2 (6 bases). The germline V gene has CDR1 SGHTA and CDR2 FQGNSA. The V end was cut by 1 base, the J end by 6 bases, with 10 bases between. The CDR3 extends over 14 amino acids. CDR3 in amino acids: CASSLDLASNEQFF. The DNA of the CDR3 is TGTGCCAGCAGCTTAGACCTAGCGAGCAATGAGCAGTTCTTC.

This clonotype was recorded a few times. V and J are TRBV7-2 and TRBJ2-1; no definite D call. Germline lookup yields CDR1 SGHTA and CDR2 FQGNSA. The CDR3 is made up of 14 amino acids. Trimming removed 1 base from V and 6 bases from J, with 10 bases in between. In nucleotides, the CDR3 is TGTGCCAGCAGCTTAGGTGGCAGAGTCAATGAGCAGTTCTTC. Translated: CASSLGGRVNEQFF.

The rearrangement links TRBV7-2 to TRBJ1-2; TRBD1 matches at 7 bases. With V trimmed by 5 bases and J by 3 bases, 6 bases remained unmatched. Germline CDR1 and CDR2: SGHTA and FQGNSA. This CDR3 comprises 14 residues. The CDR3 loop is CASSPTGTYYGYTF. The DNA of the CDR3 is TGTGCCAGCAGCCCGACAGGGACCTACTATGGCTACACCTTC.

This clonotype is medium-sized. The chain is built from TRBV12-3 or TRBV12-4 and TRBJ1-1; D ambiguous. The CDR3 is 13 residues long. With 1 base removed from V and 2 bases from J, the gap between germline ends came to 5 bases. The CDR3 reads CASSLGPNTEAFF. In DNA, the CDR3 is TGTGCCAGCAGTTTAGGACCCAACACTGAAGCTTTCTTT.

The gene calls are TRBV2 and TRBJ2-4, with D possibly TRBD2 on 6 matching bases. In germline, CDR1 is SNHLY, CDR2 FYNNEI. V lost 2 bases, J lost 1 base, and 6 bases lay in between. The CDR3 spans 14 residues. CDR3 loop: CASSERGAKNIQYF. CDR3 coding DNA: TGTGCCAGCAGTGAACGGGGGGCCAAAAACATTCAGTACTTC.

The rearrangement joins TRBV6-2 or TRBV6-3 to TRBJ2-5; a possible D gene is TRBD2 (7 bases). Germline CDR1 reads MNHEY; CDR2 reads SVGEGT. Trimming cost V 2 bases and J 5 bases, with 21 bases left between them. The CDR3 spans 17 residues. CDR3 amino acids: CASSYPERGAGRETQYF. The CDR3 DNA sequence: TGTGCCAGCAGTTACCCGGAACGGGGGGCCGGGCGGGAGACCCAGTACTTC.

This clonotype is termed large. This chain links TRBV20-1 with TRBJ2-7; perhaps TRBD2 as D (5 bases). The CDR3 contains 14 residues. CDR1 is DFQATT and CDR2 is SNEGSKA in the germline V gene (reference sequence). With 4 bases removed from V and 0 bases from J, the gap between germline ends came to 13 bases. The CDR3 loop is CSAIPGTSSYEQYF. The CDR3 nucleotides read TGCAGTGCTATTCCGGGAACGTCCTCCTACGAGCAGTACTTC.

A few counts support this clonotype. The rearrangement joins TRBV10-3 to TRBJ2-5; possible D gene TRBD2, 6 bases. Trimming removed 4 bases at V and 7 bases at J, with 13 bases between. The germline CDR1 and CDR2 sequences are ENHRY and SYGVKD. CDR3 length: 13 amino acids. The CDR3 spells CAISGEEDGTQYF. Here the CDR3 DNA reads TGTGCCATCAGTGGGGAGGAGGACGGGACCCAGTACTTC.

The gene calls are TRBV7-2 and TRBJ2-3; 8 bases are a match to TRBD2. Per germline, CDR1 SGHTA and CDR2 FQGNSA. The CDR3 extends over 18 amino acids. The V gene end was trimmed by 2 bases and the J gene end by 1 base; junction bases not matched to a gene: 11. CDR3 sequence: CASSLTPWAGGGTDTQYF. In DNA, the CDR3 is TGTGCCAGCAGCTTAACCCCCTGGGCGGGAGGAGGCACAGATACGCAGTATTTT.